The 2 T cell receptor beta chains below were found in one sample sequenced in a study of T cell repertoires in cytomegalovirus infection. Their antigens are not known. TCRdb reprocessed the reads with MiXCR, giving one entry per CDR3 protein. The sample carries approximately 730,000 distinct CDR3 sequences, around 29% recorded once. Material: cultured CD8+ T cells from PBMCs, obtained from culture after CMV antigen stimulation. These receptors originate from a human donor in good health (CMV status not recorded). Some clones in this sample may be carry-over from other donors' samples.

The chain uses TRBV6-2 or TRBV6-3 and TRBJ1-6; D unresolved. The germline gives CDR1 MNHEY, CDR2 SVGEGT. This CDR3 is built from 15 residues. The V end lost 3 bases, the J end lost 5 bases, and 11 bases lay between the germline ends. CDR3 loop: CASSYPGPDNSPLHF. The CDR3 region has the DNA TGTGCCAGCAGTTATCCCGGTCCGGATAATTCACCCCTCCACTTT.

The chain couples TRBV2 to TRBJ2-5; 8 bases agree with TRBD1. V dropped 5 bases and J dropped 1; count of bases not matched to a gene: 18. Germline V gene lookup returns CDR1 SNHLY and CDR2 FYNNEI. The CDR3 is made up of 19 amino acids. The CDR3 loop reads CASSPFALDRGPLQETQYF. DNA of the CDR3: TGTGCCAGCAGTCCGTTCGCATTAGACAGGGGCCCACTCCAAGAGACCCAGTACTTC.